The entry below describes one T cell receptor beta chain. Profiling relied on immunoSEQ multiplex PCR, and the TCRdb table lists in-frame clones only, not all of them. The data contain hundreds of thousands of clones, less than 75% of them singletons. This record belongs to a study of cytotoxic CD8 clonotypes in ibrutinib-treated CLL. This CDR3 is 18 amino acids long. The J segment lost 9 bases and the V segment lost 5 bases, leaving 20 bases of the junction unmatched. The germline V gene encodes CDR1 SGHTA and CDR2 FQGTGA. Sample: PBMCs, taken after 24 months of ibrutinib treatment. The genes are TRBV7-3 and TRBJ2-1; 9 bases fit TRBD2. This receptor was identified in a human donor with chronic lymphocytic leukemia. The CDR3 reads CASSPQPRVGGREGEQFF. DNA of the CDR3: TGTGCCAGCAGCCCCCAGCCTCGGGTTGGCGGGAGGGAAGGTGAGCAGTTCTTC.